Listed below are T cell receptor beta chains from one sample, sequenced in a study of T-cell reconstitution after alpha-beta-depleted transplantation in children. TCRdb ran MiXCR on the PCR reads and lists one entry per CDR3 protein. The sample lists approximately 400,000 distinct CDR3 sequences; 15% to 20% were seen once. The sample was PBMCs, mostly from graft donor cells, taken 360 days after TCRalphabeta/CD19-depleted stem cell transplant. These receptors originate from a boy in the first two years of life who had a stem cell transplant for Wiskott-Aldrich syndrome, so the T cells may come from the graft donor. The CDR3 runs from the conserved cysteine through the conserved F or W. D genes are given only for firm matches. Some rows have no size entry. The others give once, few or many, or a class for an expanded clone.

j_call d_call clone_size v_call cdr3_nt cdr3_aa
TRBJ2-1 TRBD2 NA TRBV30 TGTGCCTGGAGTGCGGCGGGAGGAACCGGTGAGCAGTTCTTC CAWSAAGGTGEQFF
TRBJ2-2 NA NA TRBV12-3/TRBV12-4 TGTGCCAGCCTTAAGGGACGGGCGAACACCGGGGAGCTGTTTTTT CASLKGRANTGELFF
TRBJ2-1 TRBD2 NA TRBV5-1 TGCGCCAGCAGCTTCGCCGGGACTAGTCTAAATGAGCAGTTCTTC CASSFAGTSLNEQFF
TRBJ2-2 TRBD2 NA TRBV4-3 TGCGCCAGCAGCCAAGATTGGGGATATAGCGGGAGAGAGTCCGGGGAGCTGTTTTTT CASSQDWGYSGRESGELFF
TRBJ2-2 TRBD1 NA TRBV5-1 TGCGCCAGCAGAGGGACAGGGGGATACACCGGGGAGCTGTTTTTT CASRGTGGYTGELFF
TRBJ2-7 TRBD1 NA TRBV20-1 TGCAGTTCCGGGACAGCGGTTTGGGAGCAGTACTTC CSSGTAVWEQYF
TRBJ2-7 NA NA TRBV5-1 TGCGCCAGCAAGAATGGAGCCAACGAGCAGTACTTC CASKNGANEQYF
TRBJ2-4 NA few TRBV11-2 TGTGCCAGCAGCCCCGAGGTTCGGGGCTTTAAGTACTTC CASSPEVRGFKYF
TRBJ1-1 NA NA TRBV29-1 TGCAGCGTTGTGTGGGGCTTGGACACTGAAGCTTTCTTT CSVVWGLDTEAFF
TRBJ1-3 NA NA TRBV6-1 TGTGCCAGCAGTGAATATCTGTTAGTCGGAAACACCATATATTTT CASSEYLLVGNTIYF
TRBJ2-1 NA NA TRBV5-1 TGCGCCAGCTACCTTACCCGGGCCAACAATGAGCAGTTCTTC CASYLTRANNEQFF
TRBJ2-7 TRBD1 few TRBV4-1 TGCGCCAGCTGGGGACAGGGGGCCAACGAGCAGTACTTC CASWGQGANEQYF
TRBJ2-1 TRBD1 few TRBV7-8 TGTGCCAGCAGCGCACGACAGGGGATCCCTCCGTTCTTC CASSARQGIPPFF
TRBJ2-5 TRBD1 few TRBV29-1 TGCAGCGTTGAGGCCGGACAGGTCCAAGAGACCCAGTACTTC CSVEAGQVQETQYF
TRBJ2-1 TRBD2 few TRBV7-2 TGTGCCAGCAGCTTGGGGGGGGTCGATGAGCAGTTCTTC CASSLGGVDEQFF
TRBJ2-1 TRBD1 NA TRBV6-2/TRBV6-3 TGTGCCTGCAGTTACCTACCGGACAGGGAGGTAAGGAATGAGCAGTTCTTC CACSYLPDREVRNEQFF
TRBJ2-7 NA NA TRBV10-3 TGTGCCATCGGGGACTTTTCCTACGAGCAGTACTTC CAIGDFSYEQYF
TRBJ2-2 NA NA TRBV2 TGTGCCAGCAGTGAAATAAGGCTCACCGGGGAGCTGTTTTTT CASSEIRLTGELFF
TRBJ2-1 TRBD2 NA TRBV6-2/TRBV6-3 TGTGCCAGCAGCCGAACCGGGACTAGCGGGAGGAAACAGTTCTTC CASSRTGTSGRKQFF
TRBJ2-7 TRBD2 few TRBV6-1 TGTGCCAGCAGTCTAAGGGCCGGGACTAGCGGAGCCCGAGACGAGCAGTACTTC CASSLRAGTSGARDEQYF
TRBJ2-4 NA many TRBV29-1 TGCAGCGTTGGCGGGACAGCTGGCCAGTACTTC CSVGGTAGQYF
TRBJ2-5 NA once TRBV28 TGTGCCAGCAACGCTCTAGCGAACCAAGAGACCCAGTACTTC CASNALANQETQYF
TRBJ2-3 NA NA TRBV12-3/TRBV12-4 TGTGCCAGCAGTTTCAGGGCGGTAGATTGGGATACGCAGTATTTT CASSFRAVDWDTQYF
TRBJ1-6 NA few TRBV6-2/TRBV6-3 TGTGCCAGCAGTTACTCGGGGACACGAAACTCACCCCTCCACTTT CASSYSGTRNSPLHF
TRBJ2-5 NA many TRBV7-9 TGTGCCAGCAGCTTAGCAACAGGCTTACAAGAGACCCAGTACTTC CASSLATGLQETQYF
TRBJ2-7 TRBD2 NA TRBV3-1 TGTGCCAGCAGCCTGGCTAGCGGGGAATACGAGCAGTACTTC CASSLASGEYEQYF
TRBJ1-5 NA NA TRBV5-1 TGCGCCAGCAGCCCGCGACCGAATAGCAATCAGCCCCAGCATTTT CASSPRPNSNQPQHF
TRBJ1-1 NA few TRBV7-9 TGTGCCAGCAGCCATCAGGTCTTATTTTTCGGGAACACTGAAGCTTTCTTT CASSHQVLFFGNTEAFF
TRBJ2-7 NA few TRBV6-1 TGTGCCAGCAGTCAAACAGGTTACTACGAGCAGTACTTC CASSQTGYYEQYF
TRBJ2-5 TRBD2 few TRBV18 TGTGCCAGCTCACCAGTCGCGGGGGGAGAGACCCAGTACTTC CASSPVAGGETQYF
TRBJ2-5 TRBD2 NA TRBV6-5 TGTGCCAGCAGTTTACTAGCGGGGGTGTTGGAGACCCAGTACTTC CASSLLAGVLETQYF
TRBJ1-2 NA NA TRBV4-2 TGTGCCAGCAGCCAAGAACTAGGGTCCTATGGCTACACCTTC CASSQELGSYGYTF
TRBJ2-7 TRBD2 few TRBV12-3/TRBV12-4 TGTGCCAGCAGTTTCGGGACTAGCGACGAGCAGTACTTC CASSFGTSDEQYF
TRBJ2-6 NA NA TRBV6-1 TGTGCCAGCAGTACCCCCTCTGCCTCTGGGGCCAACGTCCTGACTTTC CASSTPSASGANVLTF
TRBJ1-2 TRBD1 NA TRBV2 TGTGCCAGCAGTGAATATAGAGGGGGCGAGGTCTATGGCTACACCTTC CASSEYRGGEVYGYTF
TRBJ2-2 TRBD2 NA TRBV27 TGTGCCAGCAGTTTAGCGGGAGGGCCCTCGGGGGAGCTGTTTTTT CASSLAGGPSGELFF
TRBJ2-1 NA NA TRBV19 TGTGCCAGTAAAGTACATAGCTCCTACAATGAGCAGTTCTTC CASKVHSSYNEQFF
TRBJ2-1 NA NA TRBV7-2 TGTGCCAGCAGCTTAGCCTCAAATCACAGGTACAATGAGCAGTTCTTC CASSLASNHRYNEQFF
TRBJ1-2 NA few TRBV20-1 TGCAGTGCTAGAAGGGACTCGTTCTATGGCTACACCTTC CSARRDSFYGYTF
TRBJ2-1 TRBD1 few TRBV7-9 TGTGCCAGCAGGCCAACCGGGACAGTCTACAATGAGCAGTTCTTC CASRPTGTVYNEQFF
TRBJ2-3 NA few TRBV5-1 TGCGCCAGCAGCTTGGGGGGCCCATCGGGCACAGATACGCAGTATTTT CASSLGGPSGTDTQYF
TRBJ1-6 TRBD1 few TRBV7-2 TGTGCCAGCAGCCCCAGGGGGCAGATCTATAATTCACCCCTCCACTTT CASSPRGQIYNSPLHF
TRBJ2-5 NA NA TRBV24-1 TGTGCCACCAGTGGAGGACAGACCCTAGGGGAGACCCAGTACTTC CATSGGQTLGETQYF
TRBJ2-1 TRBD2 many TRBV4-1 TGCGCCAGCAGCCAACCTCGGACTAGCGGGTTCAATGAGCAGTTCTTC CASSQPRTSGFNEQFF
TRBJ2-2 NA few TRBV4-1 TGCGCCAGCAGCCAAGAGAGTTTCTTTGGGACGGCGAACACCGGGGAGCTGTTTTTT CASSQESFFGTANTGELFF